Listed below are T cell receptor beta chains from one sample, sequenced in a study of T cells in Graves' hyperthyroidism and ophthalmopathy. MiXCR was run by TCRdb on the multiplex PCR reads, yielding one entry per CDR3 protein. The table includes 500,000 to 800,000 distinct CDR3 sequences, roughly 45% detected once. Material: peripheral blood or thyroid tissue (not recorded which). The receptors were sampled from an adult man with Graves' disease, either hyperthyroidism or ophthalmopathy (not recorded which). The CDR3 runs from the conserved cysteine through the conserved F or W. D genes are given only for firm matches. Size is omitted from some rows. Given values are once, few, many or a class for expanded clones.

size: few; J: TRBJ1-5; V: TRBV12-3/TRBV12-4; D: .; CDR3: CASSTALGPQHF; DNA: TGTGCCAGCTCGACAGCCCTGGGGCCCCAGCATTTT
size: .; J: TRBJ1-5; V: TRBV7-2; D: TRBD1; CDR3: CASSPGTGRDSNQPQHF; DNA: TGTGCCAGCAGCCCCGGGACAGGGCGGGATAGCAATCAGCCCCAGCATTTT
size: .; J: TRBJ2-5; V: TRBV20-1; D: .; CDR3: CSAESRQILETQHF; DNA: TGCAGTGCGGAAAGCAGACAGATCCTAGAGACCCAGCACTTC
size: .; J: TRBJ2-7; V: TRBV6-5; D: .; CDR3: CASSYANGYEQYF; DNA: TGTGCCAGCAGTTACGCGAACGGATACGAGCAGTACTTC
size: many; J: TRBJ1-6; V: TRBV7-8; D: .; CDR3: CASSRTEEYSPLHF; DNA: TGTGCCAGCAGCCGGACAGAAGAGTATTCACCCCTCCACTTT
size: .; J: TRBJ2-7; V: TRBV20-1; D: .; CDR3: CSATFGGPSGEQYF; DNA: TGCAGTGCTACCTTCGGAGGCCCGTCGGGCGAGCAGTACTTC
size: .; J: TRBJ1-4; V: TRBV5-1; D: TRBD1; CDR3: CASSLAGGAGGEKLFF; DNA: TGCGCCAGCAGCTTGGCAGGGGGCGCAGGGGGTGAAAAACTGTTTTTT
size: few; J: TRBJ1-2; V: TRBV7-9; D: TRBD1; CDR3: CASSLNPGTGLYGYTF; DNA: TGTGCCAGCAGCTTAAACCCCGGGACAGGACTCTATGGCTACACCTTC
size: .; J: TRBJ1-3; V: TRBV5-1; D: TRBD1; CDR3: CASSLKPGQVPPGNTIYF; DNA: TGCGCCAGCAGCCTCAAACCGGGACAGGTTCCACCTGGAAACACCATATATTTT
size: .; J: TRBJ2-6; V: TRBV20-1; D: .; CDR3: CSAREQGSGANVLTF; DNA: TGCAGTGCTAGAGAACAGGGCTCTGGGGCCAACGTCCTGACTTTC
size: few; J: TRBJ2-5; V: TRBV6-1; D: TRBD2; CDR3: CASSEGTSGGVWETQYF; DNA: TGTGCCAGCAGTGAGGGGACTAGCGGGGGGGTATGGGAGACCCAGTACTTC
size: many; J: TRBJ2-6; V: TRBV10-3; D: .; CDR3: CAVQGGSGANVLTF; DNA: TGTGCCGTCCAGGGGGGGTCTGGGGCCAACGTCCTGACTTTC
size: many; J: TRBJ1-1; V: TRBV29-1; D: .; CDR3: CSVEAQGRSEAFF; DNA: TGCAGCGTTGAGGCACAGGGTAGGTCTGAAGCTTTCTTT
size: many; J: TRBJ2-5; V: TRBV20-1; D: TRBD2; CDR3: CSATSGDQETQYF; DNA: TGCAGTGCTACTAGCGGGGACCAAGAGACCCAGTACTTC
size: few; J: TRBJ2-7; V: TRBV20-1; D: TRBD2; CDR3: CSARPFSGSSYEQYF; DNA: TGCAGTGCTAGACCATTTAGCGGGAGTTCCTACGAGCAGTACTTC
size: once; J: TRBJ1-6; V: TRBV7-2; D: .; CDR3: CAYGVSASYNSPLHF; DNA: TGTGCTTATGGAGTGTCGGCCTCCTATAATTCACCCCTCCACTTT
size: few; J: TRBJ2-7; V: TRBV20-1; D: TRBD1; CDR3: CSARGGQASYEQYF; DNA: TGCAGTGCTAGGGGGGGACAGGCCTCCTACGAGCAGTACTTC
size: many; J: TRBJ2-7; V: TRBV7-8; D: .; CDR3: CASSLKGVDEQYF; DNA: TGTGCCAGCAGCTTGAAGGGCGTCGACGAGCAGTACTTC
size: many; J: TRBJ1-1; V: TRBV7-9; D: TRBD1; CDR3: CASSLGQVNTEAFF; DNA: TGTGCCAGCAGCCTGGGACAGGTGAACACTGAAGCTTTCTTT
size: many; J: TRBJ1-5; V: TRBV24-1; D: .; CDR3: CATSETGLHQPQHF; DNA: TGTGCCACCAGTGAAACGGGACTCCATCAGCCCCAGCATTTT
size: .; J: TRBJ1-1; V: TRBV11-1; D: TRBD1; CDR3: CASSLPAGQTINTEAFF; DNA: TGTGCCAGCAGCTTACCCGCGGGACAGACGATTAACACTGAAGCTTTCTTT
size: many; J: TRBJ2-7; V: TRBV7-8; D: TRBD2; CDR3: CASHGGNMEQYF; DNA: TGTGCCAGCCACGGGGGGAATATGGAGCAGTACTTC
size: many; J: TRBJ2-7; V: TRBV2; D: TRBD1; CDR3: CASGAGGTSDEQYF; DNA: TGTGCCAGCGGGGCAGGGGGCACGAGTGACGAGCAGTACTTC
size: few; J: TRBJ1-3; V: TRBV12-3/TRBV12-4; D: .; CDR3: CASSEPTGNTIYF; DNA: TGTGCCAGCAGTGAGCCAACGGGAAACACCATATATTTT
size: .; J: TRBJ1-6; V: TRBV29-1; D: TRBD1; CDR3: CSAKGQADGPLHF; DNA: TGCAGCGCGAAAGGACAGGCGGACGGACCCCTCCACTTT
size: .; J: TRBJ1-5; V: TRBV24-1; D: TRBD1; CDR3: CATAQQGDQPQHF; DNA: TGTGCCACCGCGCAGCAGGGGGATCAGCCCCAGCATTTT
size: many; J: TRBJ2-6; V: TRBV7-9; D: .; CDR3: CASSLLITSSGANVLTF; DNA: TGTGCCAGCAGCTTACTGATCACTAGCTCTGGGGCCAACGTCCTGACTTTC
size: .; J: TRBJ1-5; V: TRBV19; D: .; CDR3: CASPAGNNQPQHF; DNA: TGTGCTAGTCCGGCCGGAAACAATCAGCCCCAGCATTTT
size: .; J: TRBJ2-7; V: TRBV9; D: .; CDR3: CASSVGVQYF; DNA: TGTGCCAGCAGCGTTGGGGTGCAGTACTTC
size: .; J: TRBJ2-7; V: TRBV29-1; D: .; CDR3: CSVVVSYEQYF; DNA: TGCAGCGTTGTGGTCTCCTACGAGCAGTACTTC
size: .; J: TRBJ1-4; V: TRBV19; D: .; CDR3: CASRGPLTNEKLFF; DNA: TGTGCCAGTAGGGGACCGTTAACTAATGAAAAACTGTTTTTT
size: many; J: TRBJ1-2; V: TRBV10-3; D: TRBD1; CDR3: CAITPTGAYYGYTF; DNA: TGTGCCATCACCCCGACAGGGGCTTACTATGGCTACACCTTC
size: once; J: TRBJ1-5; V: TRBV20-1; D: .; CDR3: CSARVPGPKSQPQHF; DNA: TGCAGTGCTAGAGTACCGGGACCTAAAAGCCAGCCCCAGCATTTT
size: .; J: TRBJ1-6; V: TRBV15; D: .; CDR3: CATSRAERNSPLHF; DNA: TGTGCCACCAGCAGGGCGGAGAGGAATTCACCCCTCCACTTT
size: few; J: TRBJ2-5; V: TRBV6-6; D: TRBD2; CDR3: CASEGLAGGPGETQYF; DNA: TGTGCCAGCGAAGGACTAGCGGGAGGGCCGGGAGAGACCCAGTACTTC
size: .; J: TRBJ2-2; V: TRBV2; D: .; CDR3: CASTLSLDTGELFF; DNA: TGTGCCAGCACCCTATCCCTCGACACCGGGGAGCTGTTTTTT
size: .; J: TRBJ1-1; V: TRBV2; D: .; CDR3: CASSDQRVGDRANTEAFF; DNA: TGTGCCAGCAGTGATCAACGGGTGGGGGATCGAGCGAACACTGAAGCTTTCTTT
size: .; J: TRBJ1-1; V: TRBV2; D: .; CDR3: CASSRPRGSPNTEAFF; DNA: TGTGCCAGCAGCCGTCCCAGGGGTTCCCCAAACACTGAAGCTTTCTTT
size: few; J: TRBJ2-7; V: TRBV7-2; D: TRBD2; CDR3: CASSGDDRSYEQYF; DNA: TGCGCCAGCAGCGGGGACGACAGATCCTACGAGCAGTACTTC
size: .; J: TRBJ1-5; V: TRBV6-2/TRBV6-3; D: .; CDR3: CASSYGGVGQPQHF; DNA: TGTGCCAGCAGTTACGGGGGGGTTGGTCAGCCCCAGCATTTT
size: .; J: TRBJ2-5; V: TRBV7-2; D: TRBD1; CDR3: CASSPRTGAVETQYF; DNA: TGTGCCAGCAGCCCCCGGACAGGGGCTGTGGAGACCCAGTACTTC
size: .; J: TRBJ2-2; V: TRBV7-2; D: .; CDR3: CASSEYSGRTGELFF; DNA: TGTGCCAGCAGCGAATACTCGGGACGCACCGGGGAGCTGTTTTTT
size: .; J: TRBJ2-7; V: TRBV5-1; D: TRBD2; CDR3: CASSLTKLAGSYEQYF; DNA: TGCGCCAGCAGCTTGACGAAACTAGCGGGAAGCTACGAGCAGTACTTC
size: .; J: TRBJ1-4; V: TRBV6-5; D: .; CDR3: CASGSDPALNEKLFF; DNA: TGTGCCAGCGGTTCCGATCCGGCGCTAAATGAAAAACTGTTTTTT
size: .; J: TRBJ2-7; V: TRBV11-1; D: TRBD1; CDR3: CASSLAQGVTYEQYF; DNA: TGTGCCAGCAGCTTAGCGCAGGGGGTAACCTACGAGCAGTACTTC
size: few; J: TRBJ1-5; V: TRBV7-9; D: .; CDR3: CASRPPDGAGAQHF; DNA: TGTGCCAGCAGGCCGCCTGACGGGGCCGGGGCCCAGCATTTT
size: many; J: TRBJ1-2; V: TRBV7-9; D: .; CDR3: CASSLFGARGYTF; DNA: TGTGCCAGCAGCTTGTTCGGGGCTCGTGGCTACACCTTC
size: many; J: TRBJ1-2; V: TRBV29-1; D: .; CDR3: CSVVQGDYYGYTF; DNA: TGCAGCGTTGTACAGGGCGATTACTATGGCTACACCTTC
size: once; J: TRBJ2-2; V: TRBV12-3/TRBV12-4; D: .; CDR3: CASSSTVSTGELFF; DNA: TGTGCCAGCAGTTCGACGGTGAGCACCGGGGAGCTGTTTTTT
size: few; J: TRBJ1-1; V: TRBV28; D: .; CDR3: CASMTHTEAFF; DNA: TGTGCCAGCATGACGCACACTGAAGCTTTCTTT
size: .; J: TRBJ2-5; V: TRBV29-1; D: TRBD2; CDR3: CSVHRTSGSFRETQYF; DNA: TGCAGCGTCCACAGGACTAGCGGGAGTTTTAGAGAGACCCAGTACTTC
size: many; J: TRBJ1-1; V: TRBV7-3; D: .; CDR3: CASSQIGRTEAFF; DNA: TGTGCCAGCAGCCAAATAGGGAGGACTGAAGCTTTCTTT
size: .; J: TRBJ1-1; V: TRBV7-9; D: .; CDR3: CASSLSGAFEAFF; DNA: TGTGCCAGCAGCTTAAGCGGGGCCTTTGAAGCTTTCTTT
size: .; J: TRBJ2-3; V: TRBV29-1; D: TRBD2; CDR3: CSVDSGSTDTQYF; DNA: TGCAGCGTGGATAGCGGGAGTACAGATACGCAGTATTTT
size: .; J: TRBJ1-2; V: TRBV29-1; D: TRBD1; CDR3: CSLGEEGAGYGYTF; DNA: TGCAGCTTAGGCGAGGAGGGGGCAGGCTATGGCTACACCTTC